The 27 T cell receptor beta chains reported below all come from one sample, sequenced in a study of control samples from healthy donors and cancer patients. TCRdb keeps only in-frame clones here, not all; method: immunoSEQ multiplex PCR. The sample has approximately 230,000 clones; over 75% are singletons. Specimen: PBMCs. These receptors all come from a woman in her sixties or seventies with lung cancer.

Remarks on this clone: Other nucleotide sequences in the sample specify the same CDR3. The chain employs TRBV14 and TRBJ1-2, with D uncertain. V dropped 3 bases and J dropped 3 bases, with 8 bases sitting between them. The CDR3 contains 13 residues. Germline assignment: CDR1 SGHDN and CDR2 FVKESK. In DNA form, the CDR3 reads TGTGCCAGCAGCCAGGGGAGTCACTATGGCTACACCTTC. It specifies CASSQGSHYGYTF. Complete variable domain (other parts from reference TRBV14 and TRBJ1-2): EAGVTQFPSHSVIEKGQTVTLRCDPISGHDNLYWYRRVMGKEIKFLLHFVKESKQDESGMPNNRFLAERTGGTYSTLKVQPAELEDSGVYFCASSQGSHYGYTFGSGTRLTVV.

Only one count was recorded for this clone. The V gene is TRBV19, the J gene TRBJ1-5; TRBD1 agrees at 11 bases. J gave up 1 base and V 3 bases, and 8 bases lay outside the gene matches. Germline values: CDR1 LNHDA, CDR2 SQIVND (reference sequence). This CDR3 spans 18 amino acids. DNA of the CDR3: TGTGCCAGTAGTATTAGGACAGGGGGCGGACAAAGCAATCAGCCCCAGCATTTT. This translates into CASSIRTGGGQSNQPQHF.

This CDR3 is CASSQEGRRGHQPQHF. Written as DNA, the CDR3 is TGCGCCAGCAGCCAAGAAGGGAGAAGGGGTCATCAGCCCCAGCATTTT. The chain has TRBV4-1 and TRBJ1-5; a weak D match, TRBD1 (5 bases). CDR1 and CDR2 (germline): MGHRA, YSYEKL. The CDR3 is 16 amino acids. V lost 0 bases and J 5 bases, leaving 14 bases between the germline ends.

This clone was detected only once. Here the CDR3 reads CASSSVLWPGAGELFF. CDR3 DNA sequence: TGTGCCAGCAGTTCGGTCCTTTGGCCAGGGGCCGGGGAGCTGTTTTTT. This chain joins TRBV5-4 and TRBJ2-2, with D perhaps matching TRBD1 (6 bases). Germline CDR1 is SGHNT and CDR2 is YYREEE (reference sequence). CDR3 length: 16 amino acids. Trimming took off 5 bases at V and 6 bases at J, with 20 bases between the two ends. Full variable domain (rest looked up from reference TRBV5-4 and TRBJ2-2): ETGVTQSPTHLIKTRGQQVTLRCSSQSGHNTVSWYQQALGQGPQFIFQYYREEENGRGNFPPRFSGLQFPNYSSELNVNALELDDSALYLCASSSVLWPGAGELFFGEGSRLTVL.

This chain links TRBV5-4 with TRBJ1-1; D uncertain. The length of the CDR3 is 12 residues. CDR1 is SGHNT and CDR2 is YYREEE in the germline V gene (reference sequence). Trimming stripped 3 bases from V and 4 bases from J, with 7 bases between. The CDR3 sequence is CASSSLGTEAFF. CDR3 bases: TGTGCCAGCAGCTCCCTGGGCACTGAAGCTTTCTTT.

This chain joins TRBV6-5 and TRBJ1-5; a possible D gene is TRBD1 (5 bases). This CDR3 is built from 15 residues. Deletions cut 4 bases from V and 0 bases from J, with 10 bases between. Germline V gene data show CDR1 as MNHEY and CDR2 as SVGAGI. CDR3 amino acids: CASSSGHFSNQPQHF. The CDR3 nucleotides are TGTGCCAGCAGTTCCGGACACTTTAGCAATCAGCCCCAGCATTTT.

The chain is built from TRBV15 and TRBJ2-7; 7 positions match TRBD2. Trimming removed 1 base from V and 3 bases from J; junction bases left unmatched: 6. The CDR3 spans 15 residues. Germline CDR1 LNHNV, CDR2 YYDKDF (reference sequence). CDR3 in amino acids: CATSRGPGGLYEQYF. In nucleotides, the CDR3 is TGTGCCACCAGCAGAGGGCCGGGGGGTCTCTACGAGCAGTACTTC. The full variable domain, with the rest looked up from reference TRBV15 and TRBJ2-7, is DAMVIQNPRYQVTQFGKPVTLSCSQTLNHNVMYWYQQKSSQAPKLLFHYYDKDFNNEADTPDNFQSRRPNTSFCFLDIRSPGLGDTAMYLCATSRGPGGLYEQYFGPGTRLTVT.

The rearrangement links TRBV7-3 to TRBJ1-1; D gene uncertain. The germline V and J ends were trimmed by 5 bases and 1 base, with 17 bases remaining between them. From germline, CDR1 is SGHTA and CDR2 FQGTGA. The CDR3 sequence is 16 residues long. CDR3 in amino acids: CASSLGGLGSNTEAFF. DNA of the CDR3: TGTGCCAGCAGCCTAGGCGGGCTGGGGTCGAACACTGAAGCTTTCTTT.

The chain joins TRBV28 to TRBJ2-7; D not resolved. Trimming shortened V by 6 bases and J by 4 bases, and 7 bases separated the two germline ends. This CDR3 has 11 residues. CDR1 is MDHEN, CDR2 SYDVKM, per germline. The CDR3 loop reads CASSRQYEQYF. The CDR3 DNA sequence: TGTGCCAGCAGCCGTCAGTACGAGCAGTACTTC. The full variable domain, completed using reference TRBV28 and TRBJ2-7, is DVKVTQSSRYLVKRTGEKVFLECVQDMDHENMFWYRQDPGLGLRLIYFSYDVKMKEKGDIPEGYSVSREKKERFSLILESASTNQTSMYLCASSRQYEQYFGPGTRLTVT.

The chain is built from TRBV19 and TRBJ1-2; D not certain. Germline-derived CDR1 and CDR2 are LNHDA and SQIVND (reference sequence). V dropped 4 bases and J dropped 1 base, with 13 bases sitting between them. The CDR3 covers 15 residues. This chain's CDR3 is CASSSPSVGNYGYTF. The DNA of the CDR3 is TGTGCCAGTAGTAGCCCTAGCGTGGGTAACTATGGCTACACCTTC.

The chain carries TRBV19 and TRBJ1-1; TRBD1 matches at 10 bases. The CDR3 runs 14 residues. V was pared by 9 bases and J by 1 base, with 5 bases of the junction left unmatched. CDR1 LNHDA and CDR2 SQIVND come from the germline V gene (reference sequence). The CDR3 is CASGRDRGNTEAFF. CDR3 nucleotide sequence: TGTGCCAGCGGAAGGGACAGGGGGAACACTGAAGCTTTCTTT.

To note about this clone: Other DNA sequences in the sample encode the same CDR3. The chain links TRBV5-1 to TRBJ1-5; D is unclear. V lost 2 bases and J 5 bases, leaving 8 bases between the germline ends. The V gene's germline CDR1 is SGHRS and CDR2 YFSETQ. CDR3 length: 13 amino acids. CDR3 DNA: TGCGCCAGCAGCTTAGTCGGTGATCAGCCCCAGCATTTT. Translated, it gives CASSLVGDQPQHF. Supplemented by reference TRBV5-1 and TRBJ1-5, the full variable domain reads KAGVTQTPRYLIKTRGQQVTLSCSPISGHRSVSWYQQTPGQGLQFLFEYFSETQRNKGNFPGRFSGRQFSNSRSEMNVSTLELGDSALYLCASSLVGDQPQHFGDGTRLSIL.

A single count supports this clone. The rearrangement joins TRBV29-1 to TRBJ1-5, with 8 bases fitting TRBD1. From germline, CDR1 is SQVTM and CDR2 ANQGSEA. The CDR3 has 13 residues. With V trimmed by 4 bases and J by 5 bases, 4 bases remained unmatched. Here the CDR3 DNA reads TGCAGCGTTGTTGACAGGGGCGATCAGCCCCAGCATTTT. Translated: CSVVDRGDQPQHF.

V is TRBV5-1 and J is TRBJ1-2; D perhaps matches TRBD1 (6 bases). Germline CDR1 SGHRS, CDR2 YFSETQ. The CDR3 consists of 15 residues. Trimming cost V 3 bases and J 4 bases, with 16 bases left between them. This chain's CDR3 is CASSSGDIISYGYTF. For the CDR3, the DNA is TGCGCCAGCAGCTCGGGGGACATCATCTCCTATGGCTACACCTTC.

The chain joins TRBV28 to TRBJ1-2, with D possibly being TRBD1 (6 bases). V lost 6 bases and J 2 bases, leaving 10 bases between the germline ends. The CDR3 has 13 residues. The V gene's germline CDR1 is MDHEN and CDR2 SYDVKM. The CDR3 sequence: CASRGGGNYGYTF. CDR3 bases: TGTGCCAGCAGAGGAGGGGGGAACTATGGCTACACCTTC.

The J gene is TRBJ1-5, the V gene TRBV30, with a possible D match to TRBD1 (5 bases). The CDR3 extends over 17 amino acids. V was clipped by 2 bases and J by 1 base, with 18 bases between them. CDR1 and CDR2 from the germline V gene are GTSNPN and SVGIG (reference sequence). The CDR3 DNA sequence: TGTGCCTGGAGTTCCGCCCGGGACCTACGGAGCAATCAGCCCCAGCATTTT. Translated, it gives CAWSSARDLRSNQPQHF.

The chain carries TRBV5-6 and TRBJ1-1, with a weak D call TRBD1 (6 bases). The CDR3 has 14 residues. Germline V gene data show CDR1 as SGHDT and CDR2 as YYEEEE. The V end was cut by 4 bases, the J end by 1 base, with 11 bases between. The CDR3 sequence: CASSPSGANTEAFF. The CDR3, as DNA: TGTGCCAGCAGCCCATCAGGGGCGAACACTGAAGCTTTCTTT. Together with reference TRBV5-6 and TRBJ1-1, the CDR3 gives the full variable domain: DAGVTQSPTHLIKTRGQQVTLRCSPKSGHDTVSWYQQALGQGPQFIFQYYEEEERQRGNFPDRFSGHQFPNYSSELNVNALLLGDSALYLCASSPSGANTEAFFGQGTRLTVV.

This clone was seen a few times. This sequence joins TRBV18 and TRBJ1-6; D is unclear. The CDR3 is made up of 13 amino acids. V lost 3 bases, J lost 9 bases, and 9 bases lay in between. CDR1 is KGHSH, CDR2 LQKENI, per germline. For the CDR3, the DNA is TGTGCCAGCTCACCTTCAGCGGGTTCACCCCTCCACTTT. Protein: CASSPSAGSPLHF.

J is TRBJ2-2 and V is TRBV9, with 8 nucleotides matching TRBD1. The V and J ends lost 5 bases and 1 base, in that order; junction bases with no gene match: 4. Germline CDR1 is SGDLS and CDR2 is YYNGEE. There are 15 residues in the CDR3. The CDR3 is CASSGGQENTGELFF. CDR3 coding DNA: TGTGCCAGCAGTGGGGGACAGGAGAACACCGGGGAGCTGTTTTTT.

V and J are TRBV28 and TRBJ1-2; D is unclear. Trimming took 6 bases from V and 6 from J, leaving 14 bases between them. This CDR3 has 13 residues. Germline CDR1 reads MDHEN; CDR2 reads SYDVKM. The CDR3 spells CASRPDGYNGYTF. The CDR3 DNA reads TGTGCCAGCAGGCCGGACGGTTACAATGGCTACACCTTC.

The V call is TRBV2, the J call TRBJ1-2, with 7 bases fitting TRBD1. Germline assignment: CDR1 SNHLY and CDR2 FYNNEI. This CDR3 region has 14 residues. With V trimmed by 5 bases and J by 8 bases, 11 bases remained unmatched. Here the CDR3 reads CASSRQGGLEGYTF. DNA of the CDR3: TGTGCCAGCAGTCGACAGGGAGGGTTAGAGGGCTACACCTTC.

The chain links TRBV19 to TRBJ1-4, with a possible D match to TRBD1 (5 bases). V lost 5 bases and J lost 13, with 14 bases in between. Per germline, CDR1 LNHDA and CDR2 SQIVND (reference sequence). The CDR3 contains 12 residues. CDR3 DNA sequence: TGTGCCAGTAGTGTCATGGGGGATACACTGTTTTTT. This codes for CASSVMGDTLFF.

The chain links TRBV10-1 to TRBJ2-3; D remains ambiguous. The CDR3 has 13 amino acids. Trimming removed 0 bases at V and 2 bases at J, with 3 bases between. CDR1 is WNHNN, CDR2 SYGVQD, per germline (reference sequence). CDR3 coding DNA: TGCGCCAGCAGTGAGTCCCTCACAGATACGCAGTATTTT. It specifies CASSESLTDTQYF.

The chain is built from TRBV7-6 and TRBJ1-4; 7 bases are shared with TRBD1. Germline CDR1 SGHVS, CDR2 FNYEAQ. The CDR3 covers 16 residues. V lost 1 base, J lost 7 bases, and 9 bases stayed unmatched. CDR3 residues: CASSLGLAGGAEKLFF. DNA of the CDR3: TGTGCCAGCAGCTTAGGGTTGGCAGGGGGAGCTGAAAAACTGTTTTTT.

V is TRBV7-9 and J is TRBJ1-1, with TRBD1 matching 7 bases. V was clipped by 1 base and J by 1 base; unmatched bases: 3. The CDR3 runs 15 residues. CDR1 and CDR2 (germline): SEHNR, FQNEAQ (reference sequence). The CDR3 nucleotides read TGTGCCAGCAGCTTAGGGCAGGGGGGGAACACTGAAGCTTTCTTT. This codes for CASSLGQGGNTEAFF.

The chain carries TRBV2 and TRBJ1-1; possible D gene TRBD1, 6 bases. Germline lookup yields CDR1 SNHLY and CDR2 FYNNEI. Deletions cut 7 bases from V and 11 bases from J, with 20 bases between. This CDR3 region has 13 residues. The CDR3 is CASTPNREKAAFF. The CDR3 DNA reads TGTGCCAGCACGCCGAACAGGGAGAAGGCGGCTTTCTTT.

This clone was seen a few times. This chain connects TRBV5-1 to TRBJ2-2; possible D gene TRBD2, 5 bases. The CDR3 spans 15 residues. Germline V gives CDR1 SGHRS, CDR2 YFSETQ. Trimming took 4 bases from V and 4 from J, leaving 14 bases between them. The CDR3 sequence: CASSTFGAGTGELFF. For the CDR3, the DNA is TGCGCCAGCAGCACCTTCGGCGCGGGCACCGGGGAGCTGTTTTTT.